This T cell receptor beta chain was captured in a study of blood T cell repertoires in COVID-19. Background on the study: Acute-phase and convalescent COVID-19 samples originated in the United States, Italy and Spain. The cDNA or gDNA used as material had been derived from T cells, B-cell-depleted T cells, or PBMCs.

Per the original data handling: How many nucleated cells were present was estimated from reference gene primer amplification. The protocol was immunoSEQ multiplex PCR, while the TCRdb copy is restricted to in-frame clones and leaves out a portion. D and trimming were read from the DNA, whereas the V and J calls and clone size are those reported in that table. Here the sample spans 40,000 to 55,000 clones, nearly 90% being singletons. J lost 5 bases, V lost 9 bases, and 6 bases had no gene match. Germline V gives CDR1 LNHDA, CDR2 SQIVND (reference sequence). The CDR3 totals 13 residues. The material sequenced was peripheral blood. The sequence came from a man in his 70s with active COVID-19. The chain is built from TRBV19 and TRBJ2-3; 9 bases line up with TRBD1. CDR3 bases: TGTGCCAGCAAGGGACAGGGAGGAGATACGCAGTATTTT. Translated: CASKGQGGDTQYF.